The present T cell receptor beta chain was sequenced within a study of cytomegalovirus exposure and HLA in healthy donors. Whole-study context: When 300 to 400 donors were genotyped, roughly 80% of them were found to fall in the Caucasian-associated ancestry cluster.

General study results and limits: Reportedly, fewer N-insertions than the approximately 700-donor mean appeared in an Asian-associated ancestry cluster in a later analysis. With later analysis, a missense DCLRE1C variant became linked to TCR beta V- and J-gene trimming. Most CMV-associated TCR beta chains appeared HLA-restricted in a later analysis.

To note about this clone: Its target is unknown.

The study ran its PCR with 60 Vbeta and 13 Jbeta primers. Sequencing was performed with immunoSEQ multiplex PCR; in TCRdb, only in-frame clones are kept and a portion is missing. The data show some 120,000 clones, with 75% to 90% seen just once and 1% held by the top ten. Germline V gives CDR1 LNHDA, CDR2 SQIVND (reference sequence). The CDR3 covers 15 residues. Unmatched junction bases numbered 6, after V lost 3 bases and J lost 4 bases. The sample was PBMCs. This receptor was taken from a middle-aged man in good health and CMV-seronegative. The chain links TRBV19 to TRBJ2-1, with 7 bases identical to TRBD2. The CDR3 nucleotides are TGTGCCAGTAGTATCGGTACTAGCGTTTACAATGAGCAGTTCTTC. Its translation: CASSIGTSVYNEQFF.